This T cell receptor beta chain was sequenced for a study of T cells in Graves' hyperthyroidism and ophthalmopathy. This clonotype was seen only a few times. Its specificity is unknown. What was amplified from RNA transcripts were TCR beta CDR3 regions. Primed by the HTBI set, a first-round RT-PCR was run on the TCR CDR3. MiXCR, run by TCRdb on the multiplex PCR reads, gives a single entry per CDR3 protein. This sample has some 510,000 distinct CDR3 sequences; 35% to 55% occur once, and the top ten carry just under 8.5%. General study results and limits: Stable hyperthyroidism was separated from ophthalmopathy by a model based on 13 V-J features. Among clonotypes expanded in thyroid above 0.001, most were also found in blood.

The CDR3 has 13 residues. With 6 bases removed from V and 2 bases from J, the gap between germline ends came to 10 bases. Germline lookup yields CDR1 LNHNV and CDR2 YYDKDF (reference sequence). On the basis of clinical symptoms, serum thyroxine and TRAb, thyroid ultrasound and orbital computed tomography, diagnoses were made. V is TRBV15 and J is TRBJ1-2; D remains unclear. The receptor was isolated from a woman younger than 30 with Graves' hyperthyroidism. The sample taken for sequencing was peripheral blood or thyroid tissue (not recorded which). In DNA, the CDR3 is TGTGCCACCAGTCGGTTCAGAAACTATGGCTACACCTTC. Protein sequence: CATSRFRNYGYTF.